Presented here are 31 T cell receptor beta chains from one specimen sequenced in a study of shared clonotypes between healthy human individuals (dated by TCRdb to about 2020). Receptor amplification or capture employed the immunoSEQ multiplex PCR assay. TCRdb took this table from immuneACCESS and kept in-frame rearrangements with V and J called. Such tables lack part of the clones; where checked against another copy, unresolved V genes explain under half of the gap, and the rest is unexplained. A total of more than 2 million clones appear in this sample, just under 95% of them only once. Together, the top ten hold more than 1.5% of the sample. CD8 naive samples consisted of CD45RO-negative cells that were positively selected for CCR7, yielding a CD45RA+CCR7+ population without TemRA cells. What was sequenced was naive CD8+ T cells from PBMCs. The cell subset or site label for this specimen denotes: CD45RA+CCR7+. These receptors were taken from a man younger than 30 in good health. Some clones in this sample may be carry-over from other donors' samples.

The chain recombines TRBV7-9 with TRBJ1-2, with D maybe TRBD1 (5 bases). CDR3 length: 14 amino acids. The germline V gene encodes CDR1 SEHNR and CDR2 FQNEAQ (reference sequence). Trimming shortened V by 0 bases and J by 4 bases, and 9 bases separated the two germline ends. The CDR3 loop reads CASSLAQDIYGYTF. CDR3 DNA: TGTGCCAGCAGCTTAGCGCAGGACATCTATGGCTACACCTTC.

DNA for the CDR3: TGTGCCAGCAGCTTTACTGGCACAGATACGCAGTATTTT. Translating gives CASSFTGTDTQYF. J is TRBJ2-3 and V is TRBV7-8, with unresolved D. The CDR3 sequence is 13 residues long. V was pared by 3 bases and J by 1 base, with 5 bases between. The germline gives CDR1 SGHVS, CDR2 FQNEAQ.

CDR3 loop: CAISLGSQAGETQYF. The CDR3, as DNA: TGTGCCATCAGCCTAGGGAGTCAGGCAGGGGAGACCCAGTACTTC. The rearrangement joins TRBV10-3 to TRBJ2-5; D may be TRBD1 or TRBD2 (5 bases each). V gave up 6 bases and J gave up 5 bases, with 19 bases separating them. The V gene's germline CDR1 is ENHRY and CDR2 SYGVKD. CDR3 length: 15 residues.

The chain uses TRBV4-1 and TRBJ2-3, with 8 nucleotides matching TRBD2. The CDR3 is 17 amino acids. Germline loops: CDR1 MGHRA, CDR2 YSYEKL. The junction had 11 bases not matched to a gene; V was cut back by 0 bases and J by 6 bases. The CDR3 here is CASSQDRSGSESDTQYF. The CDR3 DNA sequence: TGCGCCAGCAGCCAAGATCGGAGCGGGAGTGAGTCCGATACGCAGTATTTT.

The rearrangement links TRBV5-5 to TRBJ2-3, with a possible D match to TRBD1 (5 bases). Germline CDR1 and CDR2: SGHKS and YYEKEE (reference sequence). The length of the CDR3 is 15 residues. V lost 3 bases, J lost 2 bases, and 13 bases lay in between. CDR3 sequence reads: CASSSLRVTTDTQYF. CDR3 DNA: TGTGCCAGCAGCTCGCTCAGGGTTACCACAGATACGCAGTATTTT.

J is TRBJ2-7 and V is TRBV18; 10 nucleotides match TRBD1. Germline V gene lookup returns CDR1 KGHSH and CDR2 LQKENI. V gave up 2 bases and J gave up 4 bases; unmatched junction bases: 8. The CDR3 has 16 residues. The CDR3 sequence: CASSPSPTGGPYEQYF. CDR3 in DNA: TGTGCCAGCTCACCATCCCCGACAGGGGGCCCGTACGAGCAGTACTTC.

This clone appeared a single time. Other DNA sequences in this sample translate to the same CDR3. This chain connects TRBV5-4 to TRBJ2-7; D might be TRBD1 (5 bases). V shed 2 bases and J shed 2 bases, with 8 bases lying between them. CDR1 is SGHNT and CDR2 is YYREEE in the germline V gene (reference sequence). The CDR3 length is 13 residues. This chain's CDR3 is CASSFDRTYEQYF. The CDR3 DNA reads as TGTGCCAGCAGCTTTGACAGAACCTACGAGCAGTACTTC.

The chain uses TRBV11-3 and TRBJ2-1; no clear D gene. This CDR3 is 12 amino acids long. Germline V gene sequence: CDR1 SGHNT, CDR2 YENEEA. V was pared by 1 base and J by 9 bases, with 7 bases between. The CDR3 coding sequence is TGTGCCAGCAGCTTAGGTCTGGGTGAGCAGTTCTTC. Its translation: CASSLGLGEQFF.

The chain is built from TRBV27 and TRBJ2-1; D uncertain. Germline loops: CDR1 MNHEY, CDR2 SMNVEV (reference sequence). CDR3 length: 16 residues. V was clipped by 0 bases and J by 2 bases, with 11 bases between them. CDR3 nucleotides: TGTGCCAGCAGTTTATCGAGAGCCGGTCCCTACAATGAGCAGTTCTTC. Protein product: CASSLSRAGPYNEQFF.

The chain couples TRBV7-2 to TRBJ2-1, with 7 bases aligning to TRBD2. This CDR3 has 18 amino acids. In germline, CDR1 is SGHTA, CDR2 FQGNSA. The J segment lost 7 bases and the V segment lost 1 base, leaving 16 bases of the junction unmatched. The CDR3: CASSLVSAGSPSGNEQFF. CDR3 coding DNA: TGTGCCAGCAGCTTAGTCTCAGCGGGGTCTCCCTCGGGGAATGAGCAGTTCTTC.

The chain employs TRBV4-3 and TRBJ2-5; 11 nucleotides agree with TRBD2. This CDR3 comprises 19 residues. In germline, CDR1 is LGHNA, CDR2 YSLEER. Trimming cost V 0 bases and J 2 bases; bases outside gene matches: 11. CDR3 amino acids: CASSQDRASGRHLQETQYF. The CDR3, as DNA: TGCGCCAGCAGCCAAGATAGGGCTAGCGGGAGGCACCTACAAGAGACCCAGTACTTC.

CDR3 residues: CGGKRYNEQFF. In DNA, the CDR3 is TGTGGGGGGAAGAGGTACAATGAGCAGTTCTTC. This chain uses TRBV19 with TRBJ2-1; perhaps D is TRBD1 or TRBD2 (5 bases each). Germline CDR1 reads LNHDA; CDR2 reads SQIVND (reference sequence). The CDR3 runs 11 residues.

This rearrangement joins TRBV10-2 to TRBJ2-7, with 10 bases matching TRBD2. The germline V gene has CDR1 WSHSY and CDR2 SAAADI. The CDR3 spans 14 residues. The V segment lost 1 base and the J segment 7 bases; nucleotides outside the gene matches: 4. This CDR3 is CASSELAGGQEQYF. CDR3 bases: TGCGCCAGCAGTGAGTTAGCGGGAGGTCAAGAGCAGTACTTC.

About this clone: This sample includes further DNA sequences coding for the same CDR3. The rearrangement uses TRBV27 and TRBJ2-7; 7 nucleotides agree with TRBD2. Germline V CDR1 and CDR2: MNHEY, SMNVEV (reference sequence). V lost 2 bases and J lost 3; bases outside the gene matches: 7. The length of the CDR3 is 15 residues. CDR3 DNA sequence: TGTGCCAGCAGTTTAGGAGGGCTAGCGGTCTACGAGCAGTACTTC. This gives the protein CASSLGGLAVYEQYF.

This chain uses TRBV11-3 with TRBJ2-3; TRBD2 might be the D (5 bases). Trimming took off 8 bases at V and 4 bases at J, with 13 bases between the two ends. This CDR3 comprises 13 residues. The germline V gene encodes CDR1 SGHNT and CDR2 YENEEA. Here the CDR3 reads CASLKRCPDTQYF. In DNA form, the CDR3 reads TGTGCCAGCCTCAAGCGGTGCCCAGATACGCAGTATTTT.

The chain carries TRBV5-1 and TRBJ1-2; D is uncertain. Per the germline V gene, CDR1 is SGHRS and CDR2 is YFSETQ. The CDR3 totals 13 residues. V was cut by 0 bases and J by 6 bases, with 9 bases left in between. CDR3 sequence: CASSLAFRDGYTF. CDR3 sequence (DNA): TGCGCCAGCAGCTTGGCCTTTAGAGATGGCTACACCTTC.

The CDR3 sequence: CASSLRQGKFYEQYF. Here the CDR3 DNA reads TGTGCCAGCAGTCTCCGACAGGGGAAGTTCTACGAGCAGTACTTC. V and J are TRBV27 and TRBJ2-7; 8 bases fit TRBD1. This CDR3 region has 15 residues. Unmatched junction bases numbered 9, after V lost 5 bases and J lost 3 bases. The germline V gene encodes CDR1 MNHEY and CDR2 SMNVEV (reference sequence).

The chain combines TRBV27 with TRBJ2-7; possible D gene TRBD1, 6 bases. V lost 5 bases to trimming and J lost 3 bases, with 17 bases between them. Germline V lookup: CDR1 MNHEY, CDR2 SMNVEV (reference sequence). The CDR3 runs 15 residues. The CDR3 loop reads CASSTETGALYEQYF. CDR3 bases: TGTGCCAGCAGTACAGAGACAGGCGCCCTCTACGAGCAGTACTTC.

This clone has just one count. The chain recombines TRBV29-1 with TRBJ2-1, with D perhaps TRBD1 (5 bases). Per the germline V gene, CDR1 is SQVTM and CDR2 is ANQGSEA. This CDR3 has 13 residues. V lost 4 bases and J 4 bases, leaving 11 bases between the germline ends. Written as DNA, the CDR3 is TGCAGCGTTGTTACCAGGGATTACAATGAGCAGTTCTTC. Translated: CSVVTRDYNEQFF.

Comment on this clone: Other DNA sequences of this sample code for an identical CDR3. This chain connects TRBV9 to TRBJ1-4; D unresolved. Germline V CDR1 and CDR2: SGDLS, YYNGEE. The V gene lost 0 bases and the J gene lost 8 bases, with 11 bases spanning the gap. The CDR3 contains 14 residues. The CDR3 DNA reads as TGTGCCAGCAGCGTAGGCTCGGGTTTAGAAAAACTGTTTTTT. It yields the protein CASSVGSGLEKLFF.

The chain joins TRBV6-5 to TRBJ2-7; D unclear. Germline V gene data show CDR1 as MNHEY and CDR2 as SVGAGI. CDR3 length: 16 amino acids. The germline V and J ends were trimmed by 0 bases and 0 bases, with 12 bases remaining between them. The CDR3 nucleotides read TGTGCCAGCAGTTACTCAAGGACCCTTAGCTCCTACGAGCAGTACTTC. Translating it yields CASSYSRTLSSYEQYF.

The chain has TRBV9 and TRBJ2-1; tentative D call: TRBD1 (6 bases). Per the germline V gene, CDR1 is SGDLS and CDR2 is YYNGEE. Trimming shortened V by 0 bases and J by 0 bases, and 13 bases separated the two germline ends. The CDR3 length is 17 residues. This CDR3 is CASSVDPRGSSYNEQFF. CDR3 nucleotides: TGTGCCAGCAGCGTAGATCCCAGGGGTAGCTCCTACAATGAGCAGTTCTTC.

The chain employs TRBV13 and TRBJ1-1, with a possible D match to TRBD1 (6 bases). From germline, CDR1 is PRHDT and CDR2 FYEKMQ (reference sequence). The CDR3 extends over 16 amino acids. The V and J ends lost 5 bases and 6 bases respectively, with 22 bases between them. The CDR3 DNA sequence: TGTGCCAGCAGCCCCCGGGGGCAGGGAATCATTGCTGAAGCTTTCTTT. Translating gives CASSPRGQGIIAEAFF.

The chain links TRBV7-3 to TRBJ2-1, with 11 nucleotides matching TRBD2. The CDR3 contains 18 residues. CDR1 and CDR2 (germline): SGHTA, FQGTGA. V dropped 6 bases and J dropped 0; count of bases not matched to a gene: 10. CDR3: CASSLAGGPHSSYNEQFF. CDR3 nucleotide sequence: TGTGCCAGCAGTCTAGCGGGAGGCCCTCATAGCTCCTACAATGAGCAGTTCTTC.

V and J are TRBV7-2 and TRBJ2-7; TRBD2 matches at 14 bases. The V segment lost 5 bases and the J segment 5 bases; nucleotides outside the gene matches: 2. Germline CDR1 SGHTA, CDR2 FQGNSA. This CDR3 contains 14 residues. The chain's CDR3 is CASSTGLAGDEQYF. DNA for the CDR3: TGTGCCAGCAGCACGGGACTAGCGGGAGACGAGCAGTACTTC.

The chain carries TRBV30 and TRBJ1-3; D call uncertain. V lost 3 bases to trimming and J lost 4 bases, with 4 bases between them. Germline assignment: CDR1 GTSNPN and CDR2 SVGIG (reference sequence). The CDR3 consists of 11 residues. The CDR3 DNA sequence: TGTGCCTGGAGGGTCGGAAACACCATATATTTT. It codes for CAWRVGNTIYF.

The chain's CDR3 is CATSSNTDTQYF. The CDR3 bases are TGTGCCACCAGCAGTAACACAGATACGCAGTATTTT. The rearrangement joins TRBV15 to TRBJ2-3, with D uncertain. V was trimmed by 3 bases and J by 2 bases, leaving 3 bases between them. The CDR3 covers 12 residues. Germline loops: CDR1 LNHNV, CDR2 YYDKDF (reference sequence). The variable domain in full, with the rest retrieved from reference TRBV15 and TRBJ2-3, is DAMVIQNPRYQVTQFGKPVTLSCSQTLNHNVMYWYQQKSSQAPKLLFHYYDKDFNNEADTPDNFQSRRPNTSFCFLDIRSPGLGDTAMYLCATSSNTDTQYFGPGTRLTVL.

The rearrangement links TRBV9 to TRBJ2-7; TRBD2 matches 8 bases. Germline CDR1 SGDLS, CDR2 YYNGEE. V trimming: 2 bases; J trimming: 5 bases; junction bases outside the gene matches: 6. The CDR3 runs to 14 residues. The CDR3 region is CASSVIAGPHEQYF. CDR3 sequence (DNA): TGTGCCAGCAGCGTTATAGCGGGACCCCACGAGCAGTACTTC.

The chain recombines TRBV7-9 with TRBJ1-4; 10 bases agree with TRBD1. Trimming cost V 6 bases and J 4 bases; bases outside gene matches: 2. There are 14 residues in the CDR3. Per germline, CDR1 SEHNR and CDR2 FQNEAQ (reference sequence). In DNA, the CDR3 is TGTGCCAGCAGGACAGGGGGCAATAATGAAAAACTGTTTTTT. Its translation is CASRTGGNNEKLFF.

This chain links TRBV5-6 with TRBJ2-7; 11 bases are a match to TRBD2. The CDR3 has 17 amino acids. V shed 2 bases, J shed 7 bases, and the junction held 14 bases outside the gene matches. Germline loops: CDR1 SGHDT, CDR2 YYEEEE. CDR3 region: CASSLIAGGPRTKEQYF. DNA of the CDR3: TGTGCCAGCAGCTTAATAGCGGGAGGGCCAAGAACGAAAGAGCAGTACTTC.

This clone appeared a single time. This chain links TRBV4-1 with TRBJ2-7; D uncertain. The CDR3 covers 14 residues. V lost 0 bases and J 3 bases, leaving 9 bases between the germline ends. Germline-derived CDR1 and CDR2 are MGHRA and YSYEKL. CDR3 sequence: CASSQEWQFYEQYF. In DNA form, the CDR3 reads TGCGCCAGCAGCCAAGAATGGCAGTTCTACGAGCAGTACTTC.